This T cell receptor beta chain was recovered during a study of blood T cell repertoires in COVID-19. Study-wide context: Whether acute or convalescent, the COVID-19 samples came from the United States, Italy and Spain. Nucleic acid was either cDNA or gDNA, and it came from T cells, B-cell-depleted T cells, or PBMCs.

The CDR3 extends over 11 amino acids. The germline V gene encodes CDR1 GTSNPN and CDR2 SVGIG (reference sequence). Deletions cut 5 bases from V and 1 base from J, with 5 bases between. Original processing notes: For nucleated cells, counts were estimated from reference gene primer amplification. The data were produced by immunoSEQ multiplex PCR, yet TCRdb's version contains in-frame clones alone and is incomplete. The V and J calls and clone size come from that table; D and trimming were worked out from the DNA. The repertoire holds about 300,000 clones, with roughly nine tenths as singletons. This clone was picked up a small number of times.

The sample consisted of PBMCs or T cells enriched from blood (not recorded which). V is TRBV30 and J is TRBJ1-2; possible D gene TRBD1, 5 bases. The TCR sequence derives from a woman between 18 and 29 years old who had recovered from COVID-19. This chain's CDR3 is CAWDSNYGYTF. In DNA, the CDR3 is TGTGCCTGGGACAGTAACTATGGCTACACCTTC.